The 17 T cell receptor beta chains given below trace back to one sample, sequenced in a study of cytomegalovirus exposure and HLA in healthy donors. PCR amplification relied on 60 Vbeta primers (plus 13 Jbeta primers). Profiled with immunoSEQ multiplex PCR; TCRdb holds only in-frame clones, not every one. This table has about 110,000 clones, 73% appearing once. Specimen: PBMCs. These receptors came from a man aged 35-49 years in good health and CMV-seronegative.

This clone was observed a single time. V and J are TRBV7-9 and TRBJ2-1; 14 positions agree with TRBD2. Germline assignment: CDR1 SEHNR and CDR2 FQNEAQ (reference sequence). CDR3 length equals 15 residues. The V segment lost 4 bases and the J segment 9 bases; nucleotides outside the gene matches: 5. This CDR3 reads CASSSQGLAGAEQFF. The CDR3 DNA follows: TGTGCCAGCAGCTCCCAGGGACTAGCGGGGGCTGAGCAGTTCTTC.

The V and J genes are TRBV11-3 and TRBJ1-1, with D unclear. The CDR3 is 15 amino acids. Germline V gene data show CDR1 as SGHNT and CDR2 as YENEEA. V was shortened by 5 bases and J by 0 bases, with 13 bases between the two germline ends. For the CDR3, the DNA is TGTGCCAGCAGCCACTCTCTCCGCCTGAACACTGAAGCTTTCTTT. This encodes CASSHSLRLNTEAFF.

This clone was detected only once. This chain uses TRBV11-2 with TRBJ2-7; possible D gene TRBD1, 6 bases. Germline values: CDR1 SGHAT, CDR2 FQNNGV. This CDR3 region has 13 residues. V was cut by 2 bases and J by 7 bases, with 12 bases left in between. The CDR3 here is CASSLLRGSEQYF. In nucleotides, the CDR3 is TGTGCCAGCAGCTTACTGAGGGGGAGTGAGCAGTACTTC.

The chain employs TRBV5-6 and TRBJ2-5, with 12 bases that match TRBD2. The CDR3 contains 17 residues. Germline V lookup: CDR1 SGHDT, CDR2 YYEEEE. After removal of 1 base from V and 5 bases from J, the junction contained 9 bases not matched to a gene. Here the CDR3 reads CASSLSLAGGPSETQYF. CDR3 sequence (DNA): TGTGCCAGCAGCTTGAGTCTAGCGGGGGGGCCTTCGGAGACCCAGTACTTC.

The chain uses TRBV6-1 and TRBJ2-1; D is possibly TRBD1 (5 bases). The V gene lost 7 bases and the J gene lost 3 bases, with 10 bases spanning the gap. This CDR3 region has 13 residues. The germline V gene encodes CDR1 MNHNS and CDR2 SASEGT. CDR3 protein: CASTRQIYNEQFF. CDR3 coding DNA: TGTGCCAGCACCCGACAGATCTACAATGAGCAGTTCTTC.

The chain joins TRBV27 to TRBJ1-2, with D tentatively TRBD1 (5 bases). Trimming cost V 4 bases and J 1 base, with 13 bases left between them. The CDR3 loop spans 15 amino acids. Germline assignment: CDR1 MNHEY and CDR2 SMNVEV (reference sequence). The CDR3 nucleotides read TGTGCCAGCAGTTCATTAACGACAGATAACTATGGCTACACCTTC. Translating it yields CASSSLTTDNYGYTF.

This sequence joins TRBV25-1 and TRBJ1-2; possibly TRBD1 for D (6 bases). Germline values: CDR1 MGHDK, CDR2 SYGVNS. The CDR3 is 16 amino acids. Trimming cost V 5 bases and J 4 bases, with 20 bases left between them. The CDR3 DNA reads as TGTGCCAGCAGTAACCTGGGGGGGGGCGCCGGCTATGGCTACACCTTC. Translation: CASSNLGGGAGYGYTF.

This rearrangement joins TRBV23-1 to TRBJ1-5; D not resolved. TRBV23-1 is identified as an open reading frame with a role that is uncertain. The V end was cut by 2 bases, the J end by 3 bases, with 14 bases between. The CDR3 spans 16 residues. The CDR3 DNA sequence: TGCGCCAGCAGTCAAACCCCCAGGCGAATCAATCAGCCCCAGCATTTT. Protein product: CASSQTPRRINQPQHF.

CDR3 amino acids: CASSPRTSGANNEQFF. The CDR3 DNA is TGTGCCAGCAGCCCACGGACTAGCGGGGCAAACAATGAGCAGTTCTTC. V and J are TRBV11-3 and TRBJ2-1; 12 bases are a match to TRBD2. Per the germline V gene, CDR1 is SGHNT and CDR2 is YENEEA. Trimming cost V 5 bases and J 5 bases; bases outside gene matches: 7. This CDR3 spans 16 amino acids.

The rearrangement uses TRBV11-2 and TRBJ1-4; TRBD1 agrees at 12 bases. The ends lost 3 bases at V and 2 bases at J; junction bases unmatched: 7. CDR3 size: 18 residues. Germline V gives CDR1 SGHAT, CDR2 FQNNGV. The CDR3 is CASSFPRDRGRTNEKLFF. The CDR3 bases are TGTGCCAGCAGCTTCCCCCGGGACAGGGGGCGGACTAATGAAAAACTGTTTTTT.

The CDR3 coding sequence is TGTGCCAGCAGTTATGCTACAGGGGGCTATGGCTACACCTTC. It codes for CASSYATGGYGYTF. This chain connects TRBV27 to TRBJ1-2; 8 bases line up with TRBD1. V was clipped by 4 bases and J by 4 bases; unmatched bases: 5. Germline V gene lookup returns CDR1 MNHEY and CDR2 SMNVEV (reference sequence). The CDR3 loop spans 14 amino acids.

This chain links TRBV5-1 with TRBJ1-2; D is ambiguous. Germline V gene data show CDR1 as SGHRS and CDR2 as YFSETQ. The V end was cut by 4 bases, the J end by 7 bases, with 14 bases between. The CDR3 covers 13 residues. The CDR3 sequence: CASSPPGSGGYTF. The CDR3 bases are TGCGCCAGCAGCCCGCCCGGCAGCGGTGGCTACACCTTC.

The chain uses TRBV7-3 and TRBJ1-6; 7 bases map to TRBD1. This CDR3 has 13 amino acids. Germline values: CDR1 SGHTA, CDR2 FQGTGA. V trimming: 3 bases; J trimming: 12 bases; junction bases outside the gene matches: 5. CDR3 coding DNA: TGTGCCAGCAGCTTGGAGGGGGCGAGACCCCTCCACTTT. Translated: CASSLEGARPLHF.

The chain uses TRBV6-6 and TRBJ2-5, with D hard to call. Trimming stripped 6 bases from V and 5 bases from J, with 13 bases between. The V gene's germline CDR1 is MNHNY and CDR2 SVGAGI (reference sequence). This CDR3 has 13 residues. CDR3 region: CASRYEVYETQYF. CDR3 DNA sequence: TGTGCCAGCAGATACGAGGTCTATGAGACCCAGTACTTC.

This clone was seen only a few times. This chain uses TRBV2 with TRBJ2-5; TRBD2 aligns across 8 bases. Germline CDR1 reads SNHLY; CDR2 reads FYNNEI. The CDR3 sequence is 15 residues long. The trim removed 5 bases at V and 2 bases at J, leaving 7 bases unmatched. CDR3 coding DNA: TGTGCCAGCAGTAGGAATAGCGGGATTCAAGAGACCCAGTACTTC. Translated: CASSRNSGIQETQYF.

The CDR3 nucleotides read TGCGCCAGCAGCCCTATCAGCGGGGCCGACCAAGAGACCCAGTACTTC. Translation: CASSPISGADQETQYF. The V gene is TRBV4-1, the J gene TRBJ2-5; 7 bases fit TRBD2. Per germline, CDR1 MGHRA and CDR2 YSYEKL. There are 16 residues in the CDR3. V dropped 4 bases and J dropped 0; count of bases not matched to a gene: 8.

This chain connects TRBV7-9 to TRBJ1-4; no clear D. The CDR3 contains 14 residues. V dropped 3 bases and J dropped 4 bases, with 9 bases sitting between them. Germline CDR1 and CDR2: SEHNR and FQNEAQ (reference sequence). The CDR3 loop reads CASSLVGLNEKLFF. The CDR3 DNA is TGTGCCAGCAGCTTGGTGGGCCTTAATGAAAAACTGTTTTTT.